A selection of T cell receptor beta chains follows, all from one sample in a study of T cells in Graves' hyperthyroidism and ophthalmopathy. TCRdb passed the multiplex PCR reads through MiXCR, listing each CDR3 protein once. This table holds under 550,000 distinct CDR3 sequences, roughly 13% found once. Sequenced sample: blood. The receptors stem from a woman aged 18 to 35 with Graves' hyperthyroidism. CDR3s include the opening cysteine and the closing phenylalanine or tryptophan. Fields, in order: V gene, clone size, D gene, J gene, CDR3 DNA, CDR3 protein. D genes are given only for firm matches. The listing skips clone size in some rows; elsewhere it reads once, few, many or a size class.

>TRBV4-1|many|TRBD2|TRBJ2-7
TGCGCCAGCAGCCAACCGGGACTAGCGGGAGGGCAGTACTTC
CASSQPGLAGGQYF
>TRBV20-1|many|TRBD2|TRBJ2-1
TGCAGGTTAGCGGGAGGTGGTCTTGAGCAGTTCTTC
CRLAGGGLEQFF
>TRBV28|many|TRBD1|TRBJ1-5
TGTGCCAGCAGTTTGCCGGGACAGGGGATTCCTTATAGCAATCAGCCCCAGCATTTT
CASSLPGQGIPYSNQPQHF
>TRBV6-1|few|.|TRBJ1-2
TGTGCCAGCCGAAGGACCCGGGACGTCAACTATGGCTACACCTTC
CASRRTRDVNYGYTF
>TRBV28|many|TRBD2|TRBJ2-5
TGTGCCAGCAGTACGGGGACTAGCGGGAGACTGAAACAGTACTTC
CASSTGTSGRLKQYF
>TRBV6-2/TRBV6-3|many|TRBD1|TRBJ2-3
TGTGCCAGCTCCCGGGACAGGGGCACAGATACGCAGTATTTT
CASSRDRGTDTQYF
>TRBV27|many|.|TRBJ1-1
TGTGCCAGCAGTCGGGGATCGCTGAACACTGAAGCTTTCTTT
CASSRGSLNTEAFF
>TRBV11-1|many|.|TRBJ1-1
TGTGCCAGCAGCCTCGTAGGGACACTTTTTTCTGAAGCTTTCTTT
CASSLVGTLFSEAFF
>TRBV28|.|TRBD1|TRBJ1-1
TGTGCCAGCAGTGGGGACAGGGTGAGGATGAACACTGAAGCTTTCTTT
CASSGDRVRMNTEAFF
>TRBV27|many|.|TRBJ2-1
TGTGCCAGCAGCCGAACAGAGTACAATGAGCAGTTCTTC
CASSRTEYNEQFF
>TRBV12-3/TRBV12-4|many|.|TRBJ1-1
TGTGCCAGCAGTTTCCGACAGGCGAACACTGAAGCTTTCTTT
CASSFRQANTEAFF
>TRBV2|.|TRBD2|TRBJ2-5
TGTGCCAGCAGTGAACGGAATAGCGGGTACCCAAGATCGACCCAGTACTTC
CASSERNSGYPRSTQYF
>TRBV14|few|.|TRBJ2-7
TGTGCCAGCAGTTACTCAGTGGGGGTACCCTACGAGCAGTACTTC
CASSYSVGVPYEQYF
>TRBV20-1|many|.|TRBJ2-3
TGCAGTGCTCAAAAGGGGACAGATACGCAGTATTTT
CSAQKGTDTQYF
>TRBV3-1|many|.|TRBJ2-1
TGTGCCAGCAGCCAAGGACGCCAAGAGCAGTTCTTC
CASSQGRQEQFF
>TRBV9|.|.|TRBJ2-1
TGTGCCAGCAGCGTAGCAGGGGGGCGGGAGGTCGGGCACAATGAGCAGTTCTTC
CASSVAGGREVGHNEQFF
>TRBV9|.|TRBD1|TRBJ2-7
TGTGCCAGCAGCCGCGGACAGGGTGGCCACGAGCAGTACTTC
CASSRGQGGHEQYF
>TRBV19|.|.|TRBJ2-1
TGTGCCAGTAGTATAGATTTAGACAGGATTTACAATGAGCAGTTCTTC
CASSIDLDRIYNEQFF
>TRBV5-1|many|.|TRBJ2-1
TGCGCCAGCAGCTTTGAAGGGAATGAGCAGTTCTTC
CASSFEGNEQFF
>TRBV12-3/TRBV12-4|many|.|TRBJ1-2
TGTGCCAGCAGTCCCAGGGGCGCTCGGAGTGGCTACACCTTC
CASSPRGARSGYTF
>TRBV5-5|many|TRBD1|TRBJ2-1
TGTGCCAGCAACAACAGGGGCTACAATGAGCAGTTCTTC
CASNNRGYNEQFF
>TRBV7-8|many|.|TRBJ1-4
TGTGCCAGCAGCTTAGATGGAAGGGACCCAACTAATGAAAAACTGTTTTTT
CASSLDGRDPTNEKLFF
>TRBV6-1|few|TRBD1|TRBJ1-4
TGTGCCAGCAGGAGCGGGACAGGGGATGAAAAACTGTTTTTT
CASRSGTGDEKLFF
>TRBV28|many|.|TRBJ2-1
TGTGCCAGCAGTTTAGGTGGGAGCGAAAGCTCCTACAATGAGCAGTTCTTC
CASSLGGSESSYNEQFF
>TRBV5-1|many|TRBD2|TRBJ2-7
TGCGCCAGCAGCTCTCTTACTAGCGGGAGGGCCCTCGGGGAGCAGTACTTC
CASSSLTSGRALGEQYF
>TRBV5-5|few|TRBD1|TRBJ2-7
TGTGCCAGCAGCCTGGGACAGGCGGGCTCCTACGAGCAGTACTTC
CASSLGQAGSYEQYF